The 21 T cell receptor beta chains reported below all come from one sample, sequenced in a study of T cells expressing NK-cell markers. TCRdb reprocessed the 5' RACE reads, with one entry per CDR3 protein and no DNA. The sample shows 130,000 to 150,000 distinct CDR3 sequences, and approximately 12% sits with its ten largest clones. The sequenced sample was blood T cells: a sorted CD56 or NKG2C T cell subset, CD4+ or CD8+ T cells, or bulk PBMC T cells (not recorded which). The origin of the receptors is a man between 18 and 29 years old in good health.

The V gene is TRBV7-9, the J gene TRBJ2-1. The germline V gene has CDR1 SEHNR and CDR2 FQNEAQ (reference sequence). The length of the CDR3 is 17 residues. The CDR3 reads CASSSSESVIRNNEQFF.

The chain combines TRBV6-5 with TRBJ1-5. CDR1 is MNHEY, CDR2 SVGAGI, per germline. This CDR3 region has 14 residues. The CDR3: CASSYFEGFQPQHF.

The chain carries TRBV7-8 and TRBJ2-3. CDR1 and CDR2 from the germline V gene are SGHVS and FQNEAQ. The CDR3 runs to 18 residues. CDR3 protein: CASSSRGPGGANTDTQYF.

The rearrangement uses TRBV30 and TRBJ2-1. This CDR3 is 12 amino acids long. Germline V gives CDR1 GTSNPN, CDR2 SVGIG (reference sequence). This CDR3 reads CAWSDTGHEQFF.

The chain has TRBV15 and TRBJ2-7; the D call from TCRdb, TRBD2, cannot be confirmed without DNA. This CDR3 is built from 14 residues. Germline V gene data show CDR1 as LNHNV and CDR2 as YYDKDF (reference sequence). CDR3 loop: CATSIRTSGGEQYF.

V gene TRBV19 combines with J gene TRBJ2-1; absent DNA, TCRdb's TRBD1 call cannot be checked. CDR1 LNHDA and CDR2 SQIVND come from the germline V gene (reference sequence). The CDR3 extends over 15 amino acids. This chain's CDR3 is CASSQGQGGYNEQFF.

The V gene is TRBV28, the J gene TRBJ1-1; the D call of TRBD1 rests on TCRdb alone, since no DNA is present to check it. CDR3 length: 14 residues. Germline V gene sequence: CDR1 MDHEN, CDR2 SYDVKM. CDR3 in amino acids: CASSPGQPNTEAFF.

V usage is TRBV9 and J usage is TRBJ2-7. Germline assignment: CDR1 SGDLS and CDR2 YYNGEE. This CDR3 spans 14 amino acids. The CDR3: CASSVGWVSYEQYF. The entire variable domain, with the rest obtained from reference TRBV9 and TRBJ2-7, is as follows: DSGVTQTPKHLITATGQRVTLRCSPRSGDLSVYWYQQSLDQGLQFLIQYYNGEERAKGNILERFSAQQFPDLHSELNLSSLELGDSALYFCASSVGWVSYEQYFGPGTRLTVT.

The chain links TRBV7-2 to TRBJ2-3. Germline V gene sequence: CDR1 SGHTA, CDR2 FQGNSA. The CDR3 has 14 residues. The CDR3 spells CASSPGLQTDTQYF.

V is TRBV30 and J is TRBJ2-3; TCRdb selects TRBD1, and the lack of DNA leaves this call unchecked. CDR1 is GTSNPN and CDR2 is SVGIG in the germline V gene (reference sequence). The CDR3 has 15 amino acids. This CDR3 is CAWSVGTGRTDTQYF.

This chain links TRBV5-6 with TRBJ2-7; there is no DNA to check the TCRdb D call of TRBD1. The CDR3 extends over 15 amino acids. From germline, CDR1 is SGHDT and CDR2 YYEEEE. CDR3 region: CASSSRSTGFHEQYF.

The chain couples TRBV7-8 to TRBJ2-5; TCRdb's assignment of TRBD1 cannot be checked, as there is no DNA. The germline gives CDR1 SGHVS, CDR2 FQNEAQ. The CDR3 has 14 amino acids. CDR3 amino acids: CASSLPTGGETQYF. The entire variable domain, with the rest obtained from reference TRBV7-8 and TRBJ2-5, is as follows: GAGVSQSPRYKVAKRGQDVALRCDPISGHVSLFWYQQALGQGPEFLTYFQNEAQLDKSGLPSDRFFAERPEGSVSTLKIQRTQQEDSAVYLCASSLPTGGETQYFGPGTRLLVL.

The chain employs TRBV7-9 and TRBJ1-1. Looked up from germline, CDR1 is SEHNR and CDR2 is FQNEAQ (reference sequence). The CDR3 contains 14 residues. CDR3 loop: CASSASGGRTEAFF.

V is TRBV7-9 and J is TRBJ2-3; TCRdb's D call, TRBD1, is unchecked because there is no DNA. This CDR3 has 16 amino acids. Germline V gives CDR1 SEHNR, CDR2 FQNEAQ (reference sequence). CDR3 amino acids: CASSFSPGGSTDTQYF.

This sequence joins TRBV29-1 and TRBJ2-3; absent DNA, TCRdb's TRBD2 call cannot be checked. Germline CDR1 SQVTM, CDR2 ANQGSEA. The CDR3 contains 17 residues. The CDR3 region is CSAWGEDSEEYTDTQYF.

J is TRBJ2-1 and V is TRBV7-2. Germline CDR1 and CDR2: SGHTA and FQGNSA. This CDR3 spans 13 amino acids. CDR3 amino acids: CASSMGPTPEQFF.

The chain recombines TRBV16 with TRBJ1-1. Germline V gene sequence: CDR1 KGHSY, CDR2 FQNENV. The CDR3 totals 12 residues. CDR3: CASSQSRVAAFF.

The chain uses TRBV20-1 and TRBJ2-7; TCRdb returns TRBD2, unconfirmable since there is no DNA. This CDR3 is built from 15 residues. Looked up from germline, CDR1 is DFQATT and CDR2 is SNEGSKA (reference sequence). The CDR3: CSATRTSGRMDEQYF.

This chain links TRBV20-1 with TRBJ2-7; the D gene TCRdb calls, TRBD1, cannot be checked with no DNA. This CDR3 has 16 residues. The germline V gene encodes CDR1 DFQATT and CDR2 SNEGSKA (reference sequence). CDR3 residues: CSARDGDRGFSYEQYF.

This chain joins TRBV6-1 and TRBJ2-1. In germline, CDR1 is MNHNS, CDR2 SASEGT. The CDR3 is 15 amino acids. CDR3 sequence reads: CASSERVVRPNEQFF.

This rearrangement joins TRBV29-1 to TRBJ2-5; TCRdb gives TRBD2 as the D gene, but with no DNA this cannot be confirmed. This CDR3 is built from 17 residues. Germline loops: CDR1 SQVTM, CDR2 ANQGSEA. CDR3: CSVEDPGASTDQETQYF.